One and the same sample provided the 30 T cell receptor beta chains below, sequenced in a study of blood T cells in healthy people across ages. Primers used in a second PCR of roughly 6 to 12 cycles were a sample-barcoded 5' primer and a J-beta primer mix. One entry per CDR3 protein, called by TCRdb with MiXCR from the 5' RACE reads. In the table there are around 2 million distinct CDR3 sequences, about 39% of which are singletons. Material for sequencing was blood. All receptors derive from a human donor in good health.

The V and J genes are TRBV28 and TRBJ2-2; 11 bases are shared with TRBD1. V dropped 4 bases and J dropped 5; count of bases not matched to a gene: 9. The germline V gene encodes CDR1 MDHEN and CDR2 SYDVKM. The CDR3 is 17 amino acids. CDR3 sequence (DNA): TGTGCCAGCAGTTCCCTAGGGACAGGGGGATGGACCGGGGAGCTGTTTTTT. Translated: CASSSLGTGGWTGELFF.

Worth noting for this clonotype: One end of the junction does not line up with germline, which may come from a read error. The V call is TRBV9, the J call TRBJ2-7; D not resolved. This CDR3 has 14 residues. Looked up from germline, CDR1 is SGDLS and CDR2 is YYNGEE. This CDR3 reads CASSVGGRTYERYF. The CDR3 DNA reads TGTGCCAGCAGCGTAGGAGGCAGAACCTACGAGCGGTACTTC.

The table lists this clonotype with a few counts. The chain has TRBV12-3 or TRBV12-4 and TRBJ2-7; TRBD1 matches 7 bases. The CDR3 is 15 residues long. Trimming removed 5 bases from V and 0 bases from J; junction bases left unmatched: 7. Here the CDR3 DNA reads TGTGCCAGCAGTATGGACAGGACACTCTCCTACGAGCAGTACTTC. This translates into CASSMDRTLSYEQYF.

This clonotype was seen only a few times. This chain connects TRBV2 to TRBJ2-7, with 8 bases lining up with TRBD1. The CDR3 is 15 amino acids. CDR1 and CDR2 from the germline V gene are SNHLY and FYNNEI. V shed 7 bases and J 3 bases; nucleotides not matched to a gene: 11. The CDR3 spells CASNGQGGNFYEQYF. The CDR3 DNA is TGTGCCAGCAACGGACAGGGAGGTAACTTCTACGAGCAGTACTTC.

The V gene is TRBV7-8, the J gene TRBJ2-7, with 10 bases lining up with TRBD1. Gene TRBJ2-4 matches the end of the DNA better, so the J call may be wrong. Germline CDR1 SGHVS, CDR2 FQNEAQ. The CDR3 spans 15 residues. The CDR3 loop reads CASSSGDRGVDIQYF. CDR3 nucleotides: TGTGCCAGCAGCTCAGGGGACAGGGGAGTAGACATTCAGTACTTC.

The rearrangement joins TRBV29-1 to TRBJ1-1; D not resolved. CDR1 and CDR2 from the germline V gene are SQVTM and ANQGSEA. V was trimmed by 0 bases and J by 4 bases, leaving 12 bases between them. CDR3 size: 14 residues. In DNA form, the CDR3 reads TGCAGCGTTGAAGAAGTAATCTCCGCCACTGAAGCTTTCTTT. Encoded protein: CSVEEVISATEAFF.

The chain employs TRBV5-5 and TRBJ2-1, with D possibly matching TRBD2 (6 bases). The CDR3 length is 13 residues. Deletions cut 0 bases from V and 12 bases from J, with 13 bases between. Germline CDR1 and CDR2: SGHKS and YYEKEE (reference sequence). The CDR3: CASSLAASVSQFF. The CDR3 DNA sequence: TGTGCCAGCAGCTTGGCGGCTAGCGTTTCGCAGTTCTTC.

Notes on this clonotype: This sequence may be a read error, since a much larger clone differs from it by one base. The rearrangement joins TRBV5-1 to TRBJ2-3; no definite D call. The germline CDR1 and CDR2 sequences are SGHRS and YFSETQ. This CDR3 is 14 amino acids long. The CDR3: CVSSPDPSTDTQYF. Written as DNA, the CDR3 is TGCGTCAGCAGCCCCGACCCAAGCACAGATACGCAGTATTTT.

Concerning this clonotype: The junction does not match germline at one end; this may be a read error. The gene calls are TRBV4-1 and TRBJ2-5, with 10 bases that match TRBD2. CDR1 is MGHRA and CDR2 is YSYEKL in the germline V gene. The CDR3 totals 15 residues. DNA of the CDR3: TGCGCCAGCAGTCAAGCGGGGGGGCCTCTAGAGACCCAGTACTTC. Translation gives CASSQAGGPLETQYF.

The V call is TRBV20-1, the J call TRBJ2-4, with 13 positions matching TRBD2. The end of the DNA fits TRBJ2-7 better, so the J call may be wrong. The CDR3 loop spans 15 amino acids. Germline V CDR1 and CDR2: DFQATT, SNEGSKA (reference sequence). Written as DNA, the CDR3 is TGCAGTGCTAAACCCGGGACTAGCGGGAACTACGAGCAGTACTTC. Amino acid sequence: CSAKPGTSGNYEQYF.

This clonotype has only a few counts. The rearrangement links TRBV7-2 to TRBJ2-4; tentatively, D is TRBD2 (6 bases). The CDR3 runs 14 residues. Trimming removed 3 bases at V and 13 bases at J, with 19 bases between. Germline values: CDR1 SGHTA, CDR2 FQGNSA. DNA of the CDR3: TGTGCCAGCAGCTTTGGAGGGAGGTCGGGGGAGCAGTACTTC. Encoded protein: CASSFGGRSGEQYF.

This chain joins TRBV4-3 and TRBJ2-5, with D unclear. Near its end, the DNA agrees better with TRBJ2-7, so the J call may be wrong. Looked up from germline, CDR1 is LGHNA and CDR2 is YSLEER. CDR3 length equals 13 residues. For the CDR3, the DNA is TGCGCCAGCAGCCAAGAACCCAGGACCGAGCAGTACTTC. Amino acid sequence: CASSQEPRTEQYF.

This clonotype was counted between two and nine times. V and J are TRBV15 and TRBJ1-1; D remains unclear. The CDR3 contains 13 residues. Trimming removed 4 bases from V and 1 base from J, with 7 bases in between. The germline gives CDR1 LNHNV, CDR2 YYDKDF (reference sequence). CDR3 amino acids: CATSTRRNTEAFF. The DNA for the CDR3 is TGTGCCACCAGCACGAGGAGGAACACTGAAGCTTTCTTT.

This clonotype appeared a few times. This chain links TRBV9 with TRBJ2-3; 7 nucleotides agree with TRBD2. J lost 3 bases, V lost 1 base, and 8 bases had no gene match. Looked up from germline, CDR1 is SGDLS and CDR2 is YYNGEE. The CDR3 loop spans 16 amino acids. CDR3 in amino acids: CASSVWGGGGTDTQYF. The CDR3 region has the DNA TGTGCCAGCAGCGTATGGGGCGGCGGGGGAACAGATACGCAGTATTTT. The full variable domain, rest sourced from reference TRBV9 and TRBJ2-3, is DSGVTQTPKHLITATGQRVTLRCSPRSGDLSVYWYQQSLDQGLQFLIQYYNGEERAKGNILERFSAQQFPDLHSELNLSSLELGDSALYFCASSVWGGGGTDTQYFGPGTRLTVL.

A note on this clonotype: The junction differs from germline at one of its ends, possibly a read error. The chain recombines TRBV5-4 with TRBJ2-5; the D gene is possibly TRBD2 (6 bases). The CDR3 has 14 residues. Germline V lookup: CDR1 SGHNT, CDR2 YYREEE (reference sequence). The CDR3 bases are TGTGCCAGCAGTCCAGGGACTGCGCAAGGGACCCAGTACTTC. This encodes CASSPGTAQGTQYF.

The V call is TRBV7-9, the J call TRBJ2-1; possibly TRBD1 or TRBD2 for D (6 bases each). Germline V gene lookup returns CDR1 SEHNR and CDR2 FQNEAQ (reference sequence). V was shortened by 8 bases and J by 4 bases, with 21 bases between the two germline ends. The CDR3 contains 16 residues. CDR3 nucleotides: TGTGCCAGCGGACAAGGGGGGCAGACTTTATACAATGAGCAGTTCTTC. Its protein product is CASGQGGQTLYNEQFF. The variable domain in full, completed from reference TRBV7-9 and TRBJ2-1, reads DTGVSQNPRHKITKRGQNVTFRCDPISEHNRLYWYRQTLGQGPEFLTYFQNEAQLEKSRLLSDRFSAERPKGSFSTLEIQRTEQGDSAMYLCASGQGGQTLYNEQFFGPGTRLTVL.

This chain uses TRBV10-3 with TRBJ1-4; tentative D call: TRBD1 (6 bases). V was clipped by 5 bases and J by 5 bases, with 15 bases between them. This CDR3 has 15 amino acids. CDR1 and CDR2 from the germline V gene are ENHRY and SYGVKD. CDR3 nucleotides: TGTGCCATCAGTCCCCCCAAGGGGACAAATGAAAAACTGTTTTTT. Translated, it gives CAISPPKGTNEKLFF.

CDR3 loop: CSARGGADTEAFF. CDR3 nucleotides: TGCAGTGCTAGGGGGGGGGCAGACACTGAAGCTTTCTTT. The V call is TRBV20-1, the J call TRBJ1-1, with D maybe TRBD1 (6 bases). The length of the CDR3 is 13 residues. The V end was cut by 3 bases, the J end by 3 bases, with 11 bases between. The V gene's germline CDR1 is DFQATT and CDR2 SNEGSKA (reference sequence).

The rearrangement joins TRBV20-1 to TRBJ2-7; D remains unclear. V lost 5 bases and J lost 2, with 16 bases in between. CDR1 is DFQATT, CDR2 SNEGSKA, per germline (reference sequence). The CDR3 consists of 14 residues. The CDR3 sequence is CSASTLAGTYEQYF. CDR3 bases: TGCAGTGCTTCGACTCTGGCAGGAACCTACGAGCAGTACTTC.

The chain has TRBV7-9 and TRBJ1-2; D gene uncertain. V lost 3 bases and J 8 bases, leaving 16 bases between the germline ends. This CDR3 contains 14 residues. Germline loops: CDR1 SEHNR, CDR2 FQNEAQ (reference sequence). CDR3 in amino acids: CASSLGRPLGGYTF. The CDR3 DNA is TGTGCCAGCAGCTTGGGAAGGCCCCTGGGAGGCTACACCTTC.

V and J are TRBV6-6 and TRBJ1-1; D unclear. V was pared by 0 bases and J by 7 bases, with 3 bases between. The length of the CDR3 is 11 residues. Germline V gene data show CDR1 as MNHNY and CDR2 as SVGAGI (reference sequence). In nucleotides, the CDR3 is TGTGCCAGCAGTTACTCCTTTGAAGCTTTCTTT. Translated: CASSYSFEAFF.

The V gene is TRBV7-9, the J gene TRBJ2-2; 7 positions match TRBD1. V gave up 6 bases and J gave up 6 bases; unmatched junction bases: 7. Germline V gives CDR1 SEHNR, CDR2 FQNEAQ (reference sequence). This CDR3 has 14 amino acids. The CDR3 is CASRPTGDAGELFF. The CDR3 nucleotides read TGTGCCAGCAGGCCAACAGGGGATGCCGGGGAGCTGTTTTTT.

The J gene is TRBJ2-5, the V gene TRBV20-1; 8 bases line up with TRBD2. Germline CDR1 reads DFQATT; CDR2 reads SNEGSKA (reference sequence). V was pared by 6 bases and J by 2 bases, with 8 bases of the junction left unmatched. This CDR3 contains 14 residues. The CDR3 spells CSAHTGGHQETQYF. CDR3 coding DNA: TGCAGTGCCCACACGGGGGGGCATCAAGAGACCCAGTACTTC.

This chain uses TRBV10-2 with TRBJ2-2, with a tentative D call TRBD1 (5 bases). V lost 3 bases to trimming and J lost 1 base, with 9 bases between them. The CDR3 has 15 amino acids. Germline-derived CDR1 and CDR2 are WSHSY and SAAADI. CDR3 region: CASSDLGVNTGELFF. CDR3 in DNA: TGCGCCAGCAGTGATCTAGGGGTGAACACCGGGGAGCTGTTTTTT.

This chain connects TRBV21-1 to TRBJ2-4; the table gives TRBD1 as D, unverified against the DNA. TRBV21-1 is recorded as a pseudogene. This CDR3 has 15 residues. The CDR3 here is CASSKEDTPGGEQYF. The CDR3, as DNA: TGTGCCAGCAGCAAAGAGGACACTCCCGGGGGGGAGCAGTACTTC.

The V gene is TRBV6-6, the J gene TRBJ2-5, with D hard to call. CDR1 MNHNY and CDR2 SVGAGI come from the germline V gene (reference sequence). The CDR3 sequence is 17 residues long. V was trimmed by 6 bases and J by 5 bases, leaving 25 bases between them. Written as DNA, the CDR3 is TGTGCCAGCAGCCTAAAGGGATATGGGATAAGGTTCGAGACCCAGTACTTC. Translation gives CASSLKGYGIRFETQYF.

V and J are TRBV15 and TRBJ2-7, with TRBD2 matching over 8 bases. Losses at the gene ends were 0 bases for V and 5 bases for J; bases not matched to a gene: 6. Germline CDR1 and CDR2: LNHNV and YYDKDF (reference sequence). This CDR3 contains 15 residues. The CDR3 bases are TGTGCCACCAGCAGAGACAGCGGGGGTTTCCACGAGCAGTACTTC. Translation: CATSRDSGGFHEQYF.

The V and J genes are TRBV7-6 and TRBJ2-3, with 9 bases matching TRBD2. Unmatched junction bases numbered 16, after V lost 1 base and J lost 8 bases. The CDR3 runs 18 residues. Germline CDR1 and CDR2: SGHVS and FNYEAQ. CDR3 region: CASSLEPSAGGHGGTQYF. The DNA of the CDR3 is TGTGCCAGCAGCTTAGAACCTTCAGCGGGGGGCCACGGGGGTACGCAGTATTTT. Looking up the rest from reference TRBV7-6 and TRBJ2-3 gives the full variable domain: GAGVSQSPRYKVTKRGQDVALRCDPISGHVSLYWYRQALGQGPEFLTYFNYEAQQDKSGLPNDRFSAERPEGSISTLTIQRTEQRDSAMYRCASSLEPSAGGHGGTQYFGPGTRLTVL.

This chain links TRBV20-1 with TRBJ2-7; D gene ambiguous. The CDR3 spans 12 residues. Germline V gene sequence: CDR1 DFQATT, CDR2 SNEGSKA (reference sequence). Trimming removed 7 bases from V and 1 base from J, with 11 bases in between. This chain's CDR3 is CSVTISSYEQYF. In nucleotides, the CDR3 is TGCAGTGTAACAATTAGTTCCTACGAGCAGTACTTC.

The rearrangement links TRBV7-2 to TRBJ1-4, with a possible D match to TRBD1 (6 bases). Germline-derived CDR1 and CDR2 are SGHTA and FQGNSA. V lost 5 bases and J 8 bases, leaving 15 bases between the germline ends. This CDR3 contains 14 residues. CDR3 nucleotide sequence: TGTGCCAGCAGCCTAGGGGGTCATCGAGAAAAACTGTTTTTT. Encoded protein: CASSLGGHREKLFF.